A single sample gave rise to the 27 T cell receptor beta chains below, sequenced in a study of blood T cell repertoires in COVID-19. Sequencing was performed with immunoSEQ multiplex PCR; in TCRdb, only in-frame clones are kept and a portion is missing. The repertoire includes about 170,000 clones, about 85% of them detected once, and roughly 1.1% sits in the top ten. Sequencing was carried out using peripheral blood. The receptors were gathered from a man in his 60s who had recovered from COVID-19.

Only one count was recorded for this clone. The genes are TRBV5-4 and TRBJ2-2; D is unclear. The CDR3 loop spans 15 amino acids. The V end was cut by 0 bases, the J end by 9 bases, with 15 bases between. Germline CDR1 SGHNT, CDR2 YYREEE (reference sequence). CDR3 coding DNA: TGTGCCAGCAGCTTGGACCCTACGTTCGAACGGGAGCTGTTTTTT. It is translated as CASSLDPTFERELFF.

CDR3 protein: CASRPGLAGYTQYF. In nucleotides, the CDR3 is TGTGCCAGCAGACCTGGACTAGCGGGATATACGCAGTATTTT. V usage is TRBV6-5 and J usage is TRBJ2-3; 12 nucleotides line up with TRBD2. With V trimmed by 6 bases and J by 7 bases, 5 bases remained unmatched. This CDR3 spans 14 amino acids. In germline, CDR1 is MNHEY, CDR2 SVGAGI.

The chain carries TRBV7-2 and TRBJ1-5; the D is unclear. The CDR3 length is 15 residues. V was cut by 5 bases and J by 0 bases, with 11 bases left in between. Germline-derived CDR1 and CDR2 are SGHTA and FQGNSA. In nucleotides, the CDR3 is TGTGCCAGCAGCGCCGCGGGCAGTAGCAATCAGCCCCAGCATTTT. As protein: CASSAAGSSNQPQHF.

CDR3 in amino acids: CASSTGQGNYEQYF. The CDR3 DNA is TGTGCCAGCAGCACCGGACAGGGCAACTACGAGCAGTACTTC. V and J are TRBV6-2 or TRBV6-3 and TRBJ2-7, with 8 bases matching TRBD1. Germline V gene sequence: CDR1 MNHEY, CDR2 SVGEGT. After removal of 6 bases from V and 3 bases from J, the junction contained 7 bases not matched to a gene. The CDR3 runs to 14 residues.

As DNA, the CDR3 is TGTGCCAGCAGCTTAAGTAGCGGGGTCCGCAATGAGCAGTTCTTC. Its translation: CASSLSSGVRNEQFF. The rearrangement joins TRBV11-3 to TRBJ2-1; the match to TRBD2 covers 8 bases. The CDR3 is 15 residues long. Trimming cost V 2 bases and J 6 bases; bases outside gene matches: 6. In germline, CDR1 is SGHNT, CDR2 YENEEA. Full variable domain (outside the CDR3, taken from reference TRBV11-3 and TRBJ2-1): EAGVVQSPRYKIIEKKQPVAFWCNPISGHNTLYWYLQNLGQGPELLIRYENEEAVDDSQLPKDRFSAERLKGVDSTLKIQPAELGDSAVYLCASSLSSGVRNEQFFGPGTRLTVL.

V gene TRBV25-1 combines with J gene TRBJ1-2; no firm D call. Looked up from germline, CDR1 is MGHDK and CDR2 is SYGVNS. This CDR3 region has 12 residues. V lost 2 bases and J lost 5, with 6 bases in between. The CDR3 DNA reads TGTGCCAGCAGTGAAGGCTTTTATGGCTACACCTTC. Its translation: CASSEGFYGYTF.

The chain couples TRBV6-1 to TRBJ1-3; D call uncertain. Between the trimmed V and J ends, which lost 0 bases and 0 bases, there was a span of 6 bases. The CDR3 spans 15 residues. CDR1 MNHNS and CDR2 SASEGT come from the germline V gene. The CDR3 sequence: CASSEALDSGNTIYF. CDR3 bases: TGTGCCAGCAGTGAAGCGCTAGACTCTGGAAACACCATATATTTT.

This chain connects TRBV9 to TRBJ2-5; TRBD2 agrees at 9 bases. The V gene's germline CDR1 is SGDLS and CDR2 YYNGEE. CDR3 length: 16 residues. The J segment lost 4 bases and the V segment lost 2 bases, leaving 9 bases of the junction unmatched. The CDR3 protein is CASSVTGTSPGETQYF. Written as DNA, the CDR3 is TGTGCCAGCAGCGTCACCGGGACTAGCCCCGGAGAGACCCAGTACTTC.

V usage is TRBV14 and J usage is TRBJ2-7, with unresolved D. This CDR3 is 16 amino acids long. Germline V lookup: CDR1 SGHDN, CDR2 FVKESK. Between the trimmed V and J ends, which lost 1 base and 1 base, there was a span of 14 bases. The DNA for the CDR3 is TGTGCCAGCAGCCAAGGTTACGGCAGGCTTTCCTACGAGCAGTACTTC. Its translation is CASSQGYGRLSYEQYF.

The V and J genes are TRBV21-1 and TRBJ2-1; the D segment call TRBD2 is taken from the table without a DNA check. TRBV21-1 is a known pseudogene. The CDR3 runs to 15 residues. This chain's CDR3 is CASSKTREGYNEQFF. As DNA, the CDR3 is TGTGCCAGCAGCAAAACTAGGGAGGGTTACAATGAGCAGTTCTTC.

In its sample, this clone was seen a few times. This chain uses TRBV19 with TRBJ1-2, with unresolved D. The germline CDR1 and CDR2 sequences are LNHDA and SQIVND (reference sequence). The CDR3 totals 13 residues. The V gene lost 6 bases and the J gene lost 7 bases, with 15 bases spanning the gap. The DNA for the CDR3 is TGTGCCAGTAGACTTGGCTCAAGAGGTGGCTACACCTTC. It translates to CASRLGSRGGYTF.

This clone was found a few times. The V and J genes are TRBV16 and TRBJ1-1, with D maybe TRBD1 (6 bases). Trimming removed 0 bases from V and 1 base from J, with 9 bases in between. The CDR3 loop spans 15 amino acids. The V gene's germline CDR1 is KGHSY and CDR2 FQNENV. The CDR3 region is CASSQSGQWNTEAFF. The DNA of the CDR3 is TGTGCCAGCAGCCAATCAGGACAGTGGAACACTGAAGCTTTCTTT.

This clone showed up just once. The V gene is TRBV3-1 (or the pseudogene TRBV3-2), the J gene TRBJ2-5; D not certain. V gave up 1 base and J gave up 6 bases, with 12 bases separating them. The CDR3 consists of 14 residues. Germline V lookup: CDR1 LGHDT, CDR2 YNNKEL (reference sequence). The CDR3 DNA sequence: TGTGCCAGCAGCCAAGGGGCCCGGATGAAGACCCAGTACTTC. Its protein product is CASSQGARMKTQYF.

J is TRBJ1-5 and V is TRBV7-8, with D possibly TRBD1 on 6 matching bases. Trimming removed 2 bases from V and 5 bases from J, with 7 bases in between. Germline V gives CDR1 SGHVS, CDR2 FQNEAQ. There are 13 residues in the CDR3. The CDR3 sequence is CASSLRGYQPQHF. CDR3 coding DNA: TGTGCCAGCAGCTTAAGGGGGTATCAGCCCCAGCATTTT.

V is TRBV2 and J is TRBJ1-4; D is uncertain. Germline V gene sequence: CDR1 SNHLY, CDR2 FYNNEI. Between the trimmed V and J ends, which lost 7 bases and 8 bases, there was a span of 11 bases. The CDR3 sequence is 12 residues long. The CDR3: CASNWLREKLFF. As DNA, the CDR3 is TGTGCCAGCAACTGGTTACGGGAAAAACTGTTTTTT.

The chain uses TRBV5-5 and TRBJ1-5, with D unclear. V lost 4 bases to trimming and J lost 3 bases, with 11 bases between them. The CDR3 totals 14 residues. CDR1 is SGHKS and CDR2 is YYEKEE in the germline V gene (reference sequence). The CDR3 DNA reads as TGTGCCAGCAGCGTCGACATAACCAATCAGCCCCAGCATTTT. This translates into CASSVDITNQPQHF.

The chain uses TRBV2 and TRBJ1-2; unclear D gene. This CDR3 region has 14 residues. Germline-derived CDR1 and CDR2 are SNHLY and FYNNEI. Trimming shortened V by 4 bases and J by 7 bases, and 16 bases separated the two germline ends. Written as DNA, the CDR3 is TGTGCCAGCAGTGCGAACGGAGCAGAGGCTGGCTACACCTTC. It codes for CASSANGAEAGYTF.

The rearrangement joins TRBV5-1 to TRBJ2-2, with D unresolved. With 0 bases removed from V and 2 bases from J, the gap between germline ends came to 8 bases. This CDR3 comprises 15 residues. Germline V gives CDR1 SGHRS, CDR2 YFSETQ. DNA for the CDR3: TGCGCCAGCAGCTTGGGGTCCAGAAACACCGGGGAGCTGTTTTTT. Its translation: CASSLGSRNTGELFF.

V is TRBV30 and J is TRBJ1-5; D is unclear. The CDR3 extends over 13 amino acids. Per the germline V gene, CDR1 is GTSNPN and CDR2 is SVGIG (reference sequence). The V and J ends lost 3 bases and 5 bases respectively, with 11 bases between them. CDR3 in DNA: TGTGCCTGGAGCAAGGAGAGAGATCAGCCCCAGCATTTT. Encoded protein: CAWSKERDQPQHF.

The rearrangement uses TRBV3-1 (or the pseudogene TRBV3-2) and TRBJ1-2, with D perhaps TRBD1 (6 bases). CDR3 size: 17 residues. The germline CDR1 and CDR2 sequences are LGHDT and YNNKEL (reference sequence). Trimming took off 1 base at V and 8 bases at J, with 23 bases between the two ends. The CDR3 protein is CASSQGREGQGIDGYTF. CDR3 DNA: TGTGCCAGCAGCCAAGGGCGGGAGGGGCAGGGGATAGACGGCTACACCTTC.

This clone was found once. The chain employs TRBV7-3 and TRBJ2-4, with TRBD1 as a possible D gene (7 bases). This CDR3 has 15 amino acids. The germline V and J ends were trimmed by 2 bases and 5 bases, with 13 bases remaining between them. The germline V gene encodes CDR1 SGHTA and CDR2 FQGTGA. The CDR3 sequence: CASSLFRRGENIQYF. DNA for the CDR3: TGTGCCAGCAGCTTATTTCGCAGGGGGGAAAACATTCAGTACTTC. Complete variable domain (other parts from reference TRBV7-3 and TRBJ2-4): GAGVSQTPSNKVTEKGKYVELRCDPISGHTALYWYRQSLGQGPEFLIYFQGTGAADDSGLPNDRFFAVRPEGSVSTLKIQRTERGDSAVYLCASSLFRRGENIQYFGAGTRLSVL.

The CDR3 spells CATSVGQGADYGYTF. The CDR3 coding sequence is TGTGCCACCAGTGTTGGACAGGGGGCCGATTATGGCTACACCTTC. The V and J genes are TRBV24-1 and TRBJ1-2; 11 nucleotides line up with TRBD1. V was clipped by 5 bases and J by 5 bases; unmatched bases: 6. CDR1 and CDR2 (germline): KGHDR, SFDVKD. This CDR3 has 15 residues.

CDR3 residues: CASSDLNNEQFF. As DNA, the CDR3 is TGTGCCAGCAGTGACCTAAACAATGAGCAGTTCTTC. The gene calls are TRBV6-1 and TRBJ2-1, with D hard to call. V was pared by 3 bases and J by 5 bases, with 5 bases between. Germline V CDR1 and CDR2: MNHNS, SASEGT. This CDR3 region has 12 residues.

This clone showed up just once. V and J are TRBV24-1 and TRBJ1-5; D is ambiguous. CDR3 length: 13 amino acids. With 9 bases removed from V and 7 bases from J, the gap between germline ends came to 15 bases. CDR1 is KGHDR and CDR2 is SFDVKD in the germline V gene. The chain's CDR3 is CATAMNSKQPQHF. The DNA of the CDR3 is TGTGCCACCGCTATGAACTCGAAACAGCCCCAGCATTTT.

CDR3: CASSPSGDRANTEAFF. CDR3 coding DNA: TGTGCCAGCTCACCTTCCGGGGACAGGGCTAACACTGAAGCTTTCTTT. The chain has TRBV18 and TRBJ1-1; 9 bases line up with TRBD1. The CDR3 spans 16 residues. Germline CDR1 is KGHSH and CDR2 is LQKENI. V lost 3 bases, J lost 2 bases, and 7 bases stayed unmatched. The full variable domain, rest sourced from reference TRBV18 and TRBJ1-1, is NAGVMQNPRHLVRRRGQEARLRCSPMKGHSHVYWYRQLPEEGLKFMVYLQKENIIDESGMPKERFSAEFPKEGPSILRIQQVVRGDSAAYFCASSPSGDRANTEAFFGQGTRLTVV.

CDR3 DNA: TGTGCCAGCAGTTATACCGACTTTTACGAGCAGTACTTC. It encodes CASSYTDFYEQYF. The rearrangement joins TRBV6-2 or TRBV6-3 to TRBJ2-7; D not certain. Germline V gene lookup returns CDR1 MNHEY and CDR2 SVGEGT. CDR3 size: 13 residues. Trimming stripped 3 bases from V and 4 bases from J, with 10 bases between.

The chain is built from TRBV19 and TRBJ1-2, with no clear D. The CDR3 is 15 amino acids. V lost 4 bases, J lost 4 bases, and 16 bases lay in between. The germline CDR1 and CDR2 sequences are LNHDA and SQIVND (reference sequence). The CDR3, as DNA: TGTGCCAGTAGTACCCACACCATGACGGGCTATGGCTACACCTTC. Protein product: CASSTHTMTGYGYTF. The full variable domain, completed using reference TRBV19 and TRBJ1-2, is DGGITQSPKYLFRKEGQNVTLSCEQNLNHDAMYWYRQDPGQGLRLIYYSQIVNDFQKGDIAEGYSVSREKKESFPLTVTSAQKNPTAFYLCASSTHTMTGYGYTFGSGTRLTVV.